This T cell receptor (beta chain) was recovered during a study of technical replicates of blood from several donors. Sequencing used immunoSEQ multiplex PCR; TCRdb keeps in-frame clones, though not all of them. The sample has about 58,000 clones, about nine tenths seen once. Germline CDR1 SNHLY, CDR2 FYNNEI. Trimming left V 8 bases short and J 9 bases short, with 12 bases between. The CDR3 consists of 11 residues. The origin of this receptor is a human donor in good health. Some clones in this sample may be carry-over from other donors' samples. The chain combines TRBV2 with TRBJ2-3; possibly TRBD2 for D (6 bases). Sequenced material: PBMCs. The CDR3 here is CASSGEHTQYF. The CDR3 region has the DNA TGTGCCAGCTCGGGGGAGCACACGCAGTATTTT.